This T cell receptor (beta chain) was observed in a study of cytotoxic CD8 clonotypes in ibrutinib-treated CLL. Measured with immunoSEQ multiplex PCR; TCRdb has only the in-frame clones, and not every one. The top ten hold about 1.9% of the sample, which has around 140,000 clones, 80% to 90% seen once. The V end was cut by 2 bases, the J end by 5 bases, with 4 bases between. The CDR3 covers 12 residues. The V gene's germline CDR1 is SGHTA and CDR2 FQGNSA. This clone was detected only a few times. Library input was roughly 1.8 micrograms of DNA from cryopreserved PBMCs. This specimen was PBMCs, taken after 24 months of ibrutinib treatment. This TCR derives from a human donor with chronic lymphocytic leukemia. The rearrangement joins TRBV7-2 to TRBJ1-5; no clear D. DNA of the CDR3: TGTGCCAGCAGCTTATACGATCAGCCCCAGCATTTT. It translates to CASSLYDQPQHF.